A single TCR beta chain is shown here with its context. Its antigen is as yet unknown. This sample is part of a study of vaccination effects on CD4 cells after COVID-19. Notes on the study in general: Clones induced by infection and by vaccine showed marked clonal contraction late after vaccination.

Germline V lookup: CDR1 MRHNA, CDR2 SNTAGT. This CDR3 is built from 16 residues. The trim removed 4 bases at V and 9 bases at J, leaving 13 bases unmatched. Produced via immunoSEQ multiplex PCR; TCRdb's table is partial and in-frame only. This sample has tens of thousands of clones, with just under 75% found just once. Antigen-specific CD4+ T cells expanded by the ViraFEST assay with viral peptide pools were then sequenced. Cells that had been cultured for about 10 days were the source of isolated CD4+ T cells. Each participant was given two doses of one vaccine (BNT162b2 or mRNA-1273). Every well got around 1.9 million PBMC, which were grown with around 10 IU/ml IL-2 and 9 to 10 ug/ml peptides.

This specimen was CD4+ T cells from PBMCs cultured with HCoV-229E spike peptides, taken after COVID-19 vaccination. The receptor's source is a human donor who received a COVID-19 vaccine. The chain has TRBV6-4 and TRBJ2-1; the match to TRBD2 covers 9 bases. CDR3 in DNA: TGTGCCAGCAGTGCCCTTGCAGGTAGCGGGAGTAGTGAGCAGTTCTTC. Amino acids: CASSALAGSGSSEQFF.